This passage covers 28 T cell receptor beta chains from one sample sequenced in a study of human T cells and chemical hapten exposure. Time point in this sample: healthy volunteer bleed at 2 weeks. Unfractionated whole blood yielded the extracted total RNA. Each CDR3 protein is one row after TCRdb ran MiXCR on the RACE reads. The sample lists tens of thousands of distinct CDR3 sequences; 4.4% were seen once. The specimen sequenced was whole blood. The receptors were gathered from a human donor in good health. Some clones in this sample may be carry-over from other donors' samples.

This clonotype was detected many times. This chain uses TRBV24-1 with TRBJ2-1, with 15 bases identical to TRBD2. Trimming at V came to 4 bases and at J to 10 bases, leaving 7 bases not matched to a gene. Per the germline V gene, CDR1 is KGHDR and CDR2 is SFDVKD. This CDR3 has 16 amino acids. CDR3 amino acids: CATSDRTSGRAGEQFF. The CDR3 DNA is TGTGCCACCAGTGACCGGACTAGCGGGAGGGCCGGGGAGCAGTTCTTC.

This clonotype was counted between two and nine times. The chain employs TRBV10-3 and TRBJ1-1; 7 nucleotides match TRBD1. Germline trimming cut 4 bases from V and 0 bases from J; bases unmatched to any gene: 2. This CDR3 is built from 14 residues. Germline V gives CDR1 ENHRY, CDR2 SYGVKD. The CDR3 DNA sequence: TGTGCCATCAGTGGAACAGGGGTGAACACTGAAGCTTTCTTT. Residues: CAISGTGVNTEAFF.

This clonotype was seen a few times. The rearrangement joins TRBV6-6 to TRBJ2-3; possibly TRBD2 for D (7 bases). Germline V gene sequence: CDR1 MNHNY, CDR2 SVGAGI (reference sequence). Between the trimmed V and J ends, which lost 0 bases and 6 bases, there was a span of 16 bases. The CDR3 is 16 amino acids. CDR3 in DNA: TGTGCCAGCAGTTACTCTAGTGCCGGGGGGCCGGATACGCAGTATTTT. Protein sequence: CASSYSSAGGPDTQYF.

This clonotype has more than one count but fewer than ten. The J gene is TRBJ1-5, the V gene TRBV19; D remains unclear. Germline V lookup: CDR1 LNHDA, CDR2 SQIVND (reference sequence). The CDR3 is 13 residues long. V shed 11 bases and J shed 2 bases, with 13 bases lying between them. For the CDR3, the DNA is TGTGCCGGACGCGGCTCGGGCAATCAGCCCCAGCATTTT. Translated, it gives CAGRGSGNQPQHF.

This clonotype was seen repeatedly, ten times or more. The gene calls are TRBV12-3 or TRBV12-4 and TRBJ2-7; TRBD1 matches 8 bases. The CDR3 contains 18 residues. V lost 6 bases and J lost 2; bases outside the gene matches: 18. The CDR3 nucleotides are TGTGCCAGCAGCCGAGGGACAGGACCCTTGTCTACGCCCTACGAGCAGTACTTC. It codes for CASSRGTGPLSTPYEQYF.

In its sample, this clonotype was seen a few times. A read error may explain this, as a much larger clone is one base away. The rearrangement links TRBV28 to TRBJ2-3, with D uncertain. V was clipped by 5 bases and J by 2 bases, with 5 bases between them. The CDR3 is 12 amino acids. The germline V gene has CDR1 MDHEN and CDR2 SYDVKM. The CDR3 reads CASSPYTDTQYF. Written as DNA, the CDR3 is TGTGCCAGCAGTCCCTACACAGATACGCAGTATTTT.

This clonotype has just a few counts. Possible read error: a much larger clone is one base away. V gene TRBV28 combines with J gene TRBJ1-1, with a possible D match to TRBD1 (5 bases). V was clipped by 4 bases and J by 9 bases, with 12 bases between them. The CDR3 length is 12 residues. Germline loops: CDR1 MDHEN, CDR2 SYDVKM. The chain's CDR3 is CASSSSRAKAFF. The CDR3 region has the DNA TGTGCCAGCAGTTCATCCAGGGCGAAAGCTTTCTTT.

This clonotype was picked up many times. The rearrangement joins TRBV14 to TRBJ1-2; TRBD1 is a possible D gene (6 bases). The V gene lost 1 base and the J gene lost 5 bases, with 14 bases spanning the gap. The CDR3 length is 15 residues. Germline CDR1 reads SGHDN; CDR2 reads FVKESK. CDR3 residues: CASSQAGGPAYGYTF. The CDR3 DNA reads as TGTGCCAGCAGCCAAGCTGGGGGGCCTGCATATGGCTACACCTTC.

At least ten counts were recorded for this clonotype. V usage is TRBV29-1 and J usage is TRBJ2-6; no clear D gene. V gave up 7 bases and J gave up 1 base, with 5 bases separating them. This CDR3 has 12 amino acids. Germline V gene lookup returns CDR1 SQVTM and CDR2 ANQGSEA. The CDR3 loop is CSADSGANVLTF. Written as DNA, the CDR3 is TGCAGCGCTGATTCTGGGGCCAACGTCCTGACTTTC.

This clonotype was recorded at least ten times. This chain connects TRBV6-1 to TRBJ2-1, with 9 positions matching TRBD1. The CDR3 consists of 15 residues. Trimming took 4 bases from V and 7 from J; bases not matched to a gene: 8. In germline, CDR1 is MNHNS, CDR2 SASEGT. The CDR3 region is CASSVAGQGWNEQFF. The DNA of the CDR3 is TGTGCCAGCAGTGTAGCAGGACAGGGGTGGAATGAGCAGTTCTTC.

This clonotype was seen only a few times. The CDR3 DNA reads as TGTGCCAGCAACTTTTACAGGGGGTACCAAGAGACCCAGTACTTC. Protein product: CASNFYRGYQETQYF. The chain links TRBV5-6 to TRBJ2-5; TRBD1 aligns across 8 bases. J lost 0 bases, V lost 6 bases, and 7 bases had no gene match. Germline V gene data show CDR1 as SGHDT and CDR2 as YYEEEE. CDR3 length: 15 residues.

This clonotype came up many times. The CDR3 coding sequence is TGCAGCGTAGAGCGGACTAGCGGGGGGCCCAATGAGCAGTTCTTC. This gives the protein CSVERTSGGPNEQFF. This chain uses TRBV29-1 with TRBJ2-1, with 14 bases aligning to TRBD2. CDR3 length: 15 amino acids. Germline lookup yields CDR1 SQVTM and CDR2 ANQGSEA. J was trimmed by 6 bases and V by 6 bases; bases with no gene match: 7.

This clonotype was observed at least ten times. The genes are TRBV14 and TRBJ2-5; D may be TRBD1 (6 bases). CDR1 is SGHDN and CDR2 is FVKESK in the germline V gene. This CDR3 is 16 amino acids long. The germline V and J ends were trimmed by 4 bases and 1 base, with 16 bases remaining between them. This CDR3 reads CASSRQDYFFQETQYF. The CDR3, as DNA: TGTGCCAGCAGCCGACAGGATTATTTTTTCCAAGAGACCCAGTACTTC. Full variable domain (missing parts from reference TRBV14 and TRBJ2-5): EAGVTQFPSHSVIEKGQTVTLRCDPISGHDNLYWYRRVMGKEIKFLLHFVKESKQDESGMPNNRFLAERTGGTYSTLKVQPAELEDSGVYFCASSRQDYFFQETQYFGPGTRLLVL.

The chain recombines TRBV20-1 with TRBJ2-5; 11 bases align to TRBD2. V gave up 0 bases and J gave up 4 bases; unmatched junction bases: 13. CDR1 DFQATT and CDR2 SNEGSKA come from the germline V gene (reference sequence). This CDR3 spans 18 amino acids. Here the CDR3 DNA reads TGCAGTGCTAGAGAGTTTAGCGGGAGGGCCGTCAGGGGAGAGACCCAGTACTTC. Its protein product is CSAREFSGRAVRGETQYF.

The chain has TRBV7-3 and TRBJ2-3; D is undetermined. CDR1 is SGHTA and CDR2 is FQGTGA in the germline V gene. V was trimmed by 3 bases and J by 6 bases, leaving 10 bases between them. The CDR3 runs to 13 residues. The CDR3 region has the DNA TGTGCCAGCAGCTTGGAAAGGGTTGATACGCAGTATTTT. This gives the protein CASSLERVDTQYF.

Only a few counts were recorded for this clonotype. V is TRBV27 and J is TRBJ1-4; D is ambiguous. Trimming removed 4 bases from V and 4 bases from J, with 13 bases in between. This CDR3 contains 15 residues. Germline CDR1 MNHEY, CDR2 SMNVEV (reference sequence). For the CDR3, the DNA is TGTGCCAGCAGTTCCCTTCAGGATGTTAATGAAAAACTGTTTTTT. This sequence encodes CASSSLQDVNEKLFF.

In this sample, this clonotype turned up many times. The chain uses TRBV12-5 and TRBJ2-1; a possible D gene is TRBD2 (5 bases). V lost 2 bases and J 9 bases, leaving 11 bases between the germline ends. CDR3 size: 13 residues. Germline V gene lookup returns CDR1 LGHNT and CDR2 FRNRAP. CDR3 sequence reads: CASGLLDSLEQFF. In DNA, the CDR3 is TGTGCTAGTGGTTTGTTGGACTCCCTTGAGCAGTTCTTC.

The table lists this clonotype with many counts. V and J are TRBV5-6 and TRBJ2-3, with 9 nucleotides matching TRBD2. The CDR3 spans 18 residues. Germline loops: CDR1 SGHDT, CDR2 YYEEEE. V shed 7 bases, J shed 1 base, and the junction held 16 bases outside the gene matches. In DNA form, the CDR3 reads TGTGCCAGCCCGCCCTTTGAGCGGGAGGTCACCCGCACAGATACGCAGTATTTT. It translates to CASPPFEREVTRTDTQYF.

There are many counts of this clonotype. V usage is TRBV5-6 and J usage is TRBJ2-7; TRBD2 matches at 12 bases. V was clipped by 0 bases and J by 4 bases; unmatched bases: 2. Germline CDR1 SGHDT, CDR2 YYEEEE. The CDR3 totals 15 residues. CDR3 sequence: CASSLATSGRYEQYF. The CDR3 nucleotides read TGTGCCAGCAGCTTGGCAACTAGCGGGAGGTACGAGCAGTACTTC.

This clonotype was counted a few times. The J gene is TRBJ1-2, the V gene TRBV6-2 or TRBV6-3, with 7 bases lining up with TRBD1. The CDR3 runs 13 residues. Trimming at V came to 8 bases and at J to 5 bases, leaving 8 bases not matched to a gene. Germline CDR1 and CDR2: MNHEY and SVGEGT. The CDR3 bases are TGTGCCAGCGGGACAGAGCAGACTTATGGCTACACCTTC. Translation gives CASGTEQTYGYTF.

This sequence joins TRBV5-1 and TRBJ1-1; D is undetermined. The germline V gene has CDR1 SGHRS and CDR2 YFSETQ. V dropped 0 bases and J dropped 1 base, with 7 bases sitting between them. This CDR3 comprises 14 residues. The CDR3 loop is CASSLVQANTEAFF. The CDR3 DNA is TGCGCCAGCAGCTTGGTGCAGGCGAACACTGAAGCTTTCTTT.

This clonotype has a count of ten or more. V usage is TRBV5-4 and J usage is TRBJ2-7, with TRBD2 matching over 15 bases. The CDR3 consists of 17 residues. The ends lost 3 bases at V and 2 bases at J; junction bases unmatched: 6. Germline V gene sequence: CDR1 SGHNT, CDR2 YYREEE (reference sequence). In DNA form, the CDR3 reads TGTGCCAGCAGCTCCCCCGGACTAGCGGGAGGGGCCTACGAGCAGTACTTC. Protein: CASSSPGLAGGAYEQYF.

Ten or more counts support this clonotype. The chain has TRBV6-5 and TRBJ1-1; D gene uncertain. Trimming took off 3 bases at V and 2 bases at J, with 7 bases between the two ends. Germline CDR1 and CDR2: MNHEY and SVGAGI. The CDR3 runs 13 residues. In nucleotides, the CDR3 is TGTGCCAGCAGTTATGGCGGAAACACTGAAGCTTTCTTT. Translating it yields CASSYGGNTEAFF.

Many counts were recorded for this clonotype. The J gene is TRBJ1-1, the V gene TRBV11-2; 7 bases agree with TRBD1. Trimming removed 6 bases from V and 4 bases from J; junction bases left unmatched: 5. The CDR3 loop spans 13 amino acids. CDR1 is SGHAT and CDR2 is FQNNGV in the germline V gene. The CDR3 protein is CASSWTGATEAFF. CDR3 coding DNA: TGTGCCAGCAGTTGGACAGGTGCCACTGAAGCTTTCTTT.

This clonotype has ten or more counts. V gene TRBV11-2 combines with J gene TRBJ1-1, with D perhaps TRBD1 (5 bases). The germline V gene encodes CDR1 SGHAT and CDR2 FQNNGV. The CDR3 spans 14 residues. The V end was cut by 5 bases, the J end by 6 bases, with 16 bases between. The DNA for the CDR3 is TGTGCCAGCAGCCAGGGACGAAAAGAGGCTGAAGCTTTCTTT. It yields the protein CASSQGRKEAEAFF.

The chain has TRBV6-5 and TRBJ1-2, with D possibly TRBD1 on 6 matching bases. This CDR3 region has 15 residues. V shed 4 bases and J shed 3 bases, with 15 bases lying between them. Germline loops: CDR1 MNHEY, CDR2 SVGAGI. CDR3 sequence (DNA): TGTGCCAGCAGTTCCCCCGGGGGGGCTGACTATGGCTACACCTTC. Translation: CASSSPGGADYGYTF.

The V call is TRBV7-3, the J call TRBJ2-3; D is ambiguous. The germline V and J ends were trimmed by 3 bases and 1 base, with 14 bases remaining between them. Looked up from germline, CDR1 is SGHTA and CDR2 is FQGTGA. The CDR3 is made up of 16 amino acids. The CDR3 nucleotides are TGTGCCAGCAGCTTCGGGTCCCCTCTCCGCACAGATACGCAGTATTTT. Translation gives CASSFGSPLRTDTQYF.

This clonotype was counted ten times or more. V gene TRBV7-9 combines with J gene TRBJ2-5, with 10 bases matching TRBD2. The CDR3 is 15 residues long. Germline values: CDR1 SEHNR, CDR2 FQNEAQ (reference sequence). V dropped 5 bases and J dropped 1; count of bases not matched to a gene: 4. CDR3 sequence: CASSQLAGFQETQYF. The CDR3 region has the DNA TGTGCCAGCAGCCAACTAGCGGGGTTCCAAGAGACCCAGTACTTC.